Shown below are 28 T cell receptor beta chains from a single sample sequenced in a study of CD8+ T cells in alopecia areata. Investigators isolated RNA and reverse transcribed it into cDNA to act as the sequencing template. The assay was immunoSEQ multiplex PCR, and TCRdb's table has in-frame clones only and misses some. The sample is made up of over 250,000 clones, none counted only once. A panel of CD4, CD8alpha, NKG2D, NKG2ACE and other markers served to sort pooled cutaneous lymph node cells. Source material: CD4+ T cells sorted from a lymph node. The receptors here all came from a C3H/HeJ mouse with alopecia areata. This mouse strain has H2-k as its MHC haplotype.

This clone appeared a few times. The gene symbols are mouse symbols. The CDR3 end falls 4 residues outside the read, so it is completed with the germline J gene. The genes are TRBV19 and TRBJ2-7; 11 positions match TRBD2. Germline trimming cut 4 bases from V and 0 bases from J; bases unmatched to any gene: 3. Germline lookup yields CDR1 FNHDT and CDR2 SITEND (reference sequence). The CDR3 is 15 amino acids. The CDR3 sequence: CASSWTGGSSYEQYF. Partial CDR3 DNA: TGTGCCAGCAGTTGGACTGGGGGGAGCTCCTAT. Looking up the rest from reference TRBV19 and TRBJ2-7 gives the full variable domain: GGIITQTPKFLIGQEGQKLTLKCQQNFNHDTMYWYRQDSGKGLRLIYYSITENDLQKGDLSEGYDASREKKSSFSLTVTSAQKNEMAVFLCASSWTGGSSYEQYFGPGTRLTVL.

Concerning this clone: Gene names denote mouse genes. The read is 4 residues too short to cover the CDR3 end, so that end is filled in from the germline J gene. The sample contains more than one DNA sequence encoding this CDR3. The V and J genes are TRBV4 and TRBJ2-5; TRBD2 aligns across 10 bases. The CDR3 contains 13 residues. Germline CDR1 and CDR2: LGHDT and YNNKQL (reference sequence). CDR3 sequence: CASSRLGGDTQYF. The CDR3 bases that were read are TGTGCCAGCAGCCGACTGGGGGGAGAC.

Comments on this clone: Germline and genes here are mouse. Read sequence stops 4 residues before the CDR3 end, and the germline J gene provides the missing end. This rearrangement joins TRBV17 to TRBJ2-3; the match to TRBD2 covers 8 bases. The CDR3 is 17 amino acids. Germline CDR1 is MNHDT and CDR2 is YYDKIL. Losses at the gene ends were 0 bases for V and 0 bases for J; bases not matched to a gene: 5. Incomplete CDR3 DNA: TGTGCTAGCAGTAGAGATTCTGGGGGGATTAGTGCAGAA. It specifies CASSRDSGGISAE. The full CDR3 sequence reads CASSRDSGGISAETLYF.

This clone was counted a few times. With a much larger clone just one base away, this may be a read error. Genes and germline are mouse. The sequenced fragment ends 4 residues before the CDR3 boundary, so the rest is inferred from the germline J gene. The same CDR3 arises from other DNA sequences in this sample as well. The rearrangement links TRBV13-1 to TRBJ1-2; D unresolved. Between the trimmed V and J ends, which lost 2 bases and 0 bases, there was a span of 5 bases. Germline CDR1 reads NSHNY; CDR2 reads SYGAGN. The CDR3 spans 13 residues. CDR3 sequence: CASSDSPNSDYTF. The CDR3 bases that were read are TGTGCCAGCAGTGACAGTCCAAACTCC.

Remarks on this clone: Gene names refer to mouse genes. Sequencing ends 4 residues short of the CDR3 end; the germline J gene provides the rest. The genes are TRBV19 and TRBJ2-2; 7 positions match TRBD1. Unmatched junction bases numbered 2, after V lost 2 bases and J lost 4 bases. The CDR3 runs 14 residues. Looked up from germline, CDR1 is FNHDT and CDR2 is SITEND (reference sequence). The CDR3 sequence is CASSINRGTGQLYF. Partial CDR3 DNA: TGTGCCAGCAGTATCAACAGGGGCACCGGG.

With regard to this clone: Germline and genes here are mouse. The sequenced fragment ends 4 residues before the CDR3 boundary, so the rest is inferred from the germline J gene. This chain uses TRBV13-2 with TRBJ2-7; D is uncertain. CDR3 size: 12 residues. Germline CDR1 and CDR2: NNHNN and SYGAGS (reference sequence). Incomplete CDR3 DNA: TGTGCCAGCGGTGAGGGGAAGAAT. Protein product: CASGEGKN. The whole CDR3 sequence is CASGEGKNEQYF.

This clone came up a few times. Gene names denote mouse genes. The read gets to within 4 residues of the CDR3 end, and the germline J gene fills in the rest. Other DNA sequences in this sample translate to the same CDR3. J is TRBJ2-2 and V is TRBV13-1, with 7 bases fitting TRBD2. CDR1 is NSHNY, CDR2 SYGAGN, per germline. Trimming at V came to 7 bases and at J to 0 bases, leaving 3 bases not matched to a gene. The CDR3 is made up of 14 amino acids. Here the CDR3 reads CASRLGTNTGQLYF. The sequenced CDR3 bases are TGTGCCAGCCGACTGGGAACAAACACCGGG.

As regards this clone: Gene and germline names: mouse. Read data end 4 residues before the CDR3 end; the end is taken from the germline J gene. Other DNA sequences within the sample encode an identical CDR3. This chain connects TRBV29 to TRBJ1-1; maybe TRBD1 (5 bases). CDR1 is MSHET and CDR2 is SYDVDS in the germline V gene. The V end was cut by 3 bases, the J end by 4 bases, with 9 bases between. This CDR3 comprises 13 residues. The CDR3 sequence is CASSFGGGTEVFF. The sequenced CDR3 bases are TGTGCTAGCAGTTTTGGGGGAGGCACA.

A note on this clone: Gene and germline names: mouse. Read coverage stops 4 residues before the CDR3 terminus; the germline J gene supplies the remainder. This sequence joins TRBV31 and TRBJ2-2, with 9 nucleotides matching TRBD2. CDR1 is GKSSPN and CDR2 is SITVG in the germline V gene. The CDR3 is 16 residues long. V shed 3 bases and J 0 bases; nucleotides not matched to a gene: 5. The DNA read from the CDR3 is TGTGCCTGGAGCCCGACTGGGGGCTCAAACACCGGG. As protein: CAWSPTGGSNTG. The whole CDR3 protein is CAWSPTGGSNTGQLYF. The full variable domain, its missing parts supplied by reference TRBV31 and TRBJ2-2, is AQTIHQWPVAEIKAVGSPLSLGCTIKGKSSPNLYWYWQATGGTLQQLFYSITVGQVESVVQLNLSASRPKDDQFILSTEKLLLSHSGFYLCAWSPTGGSNTGQLYFGEGSKLTVL.

This clone was counted between two and nine times. Gene names and germline match the mouse. The CDR3 bases that were read are TGTGCTAGCAGTAGAGATCGGGTGGGGGGCTAT. Translated, it gives CASSRDRVGGY. The whole CDR3 is CASSRDRVGGYEQYF. The chain joins TRBV17 to TRBJ2-7; 7 nucleotides match TRBD2. The read terminates 4 residues ahead of where the CDR3 ends, so the germline J gene completes it. The germline gives CDR1 MNHDT, CDR2 YYDKIL. Trimming at V came to 0 bases and at J to 3 bases, leaving 5 bases not matched to a gene. CDR3 size: 15 residues.

About this clone: Gene names denote mouse genes. The read terminates 4 residues ahead of where the CDR3 ends, so the germline J gene completes it. The V and J genes are TRBV1 and TRBJ2-4, with D perhaps TRBD1 (5 bases). CDR3 length: 11 residues. The germline gives CDR1 NSQYPW, CDR2 LRSPGD (reference sequence). CDR3 sequence: CTCRTENTLYF. Incomplete CDR3 DNA: TGCACCTGCAGGACAGAAAAC. Full variable domain (remainder filled in from reference TRBV1 and TRBJ2-4): VTLLEQNPRWRLVPRGQAVNLRCILKNSQYPWMSWYQQDLQKQLQWLFTLRSPGDKEVKSLPGADYLATRVTDTELRLQVANMSQGRTLYCTCRTENTLYFGAGTRLSVL.

This clone came up a few times. Gene names refer to mouse genes. The sequence runs out 4 residues before the end of the CDR3; the remainder is reconstructed from the germline J gene. The V and J genes are TRBV19 and TRBJ1-1; TRBD1 might be the D (5 bases). This CDR3 is 13 amino acids long. Trimming removed 2 bases from V and 2 bases from J, with 7 bases in between. Germline V gives CDR1 FNHDT, CDR2 SITEND (reference sequence). The DNA read from the CDR3 is TGTGCCAGCAGTATGACAGTTAACACA. Protein sequence: CASSMTVNT. The whole CDR3 sequence reads CASSMTVNTEVFF.

This clone was detected only a few times. Genes here carry mouse names. Other DNA sequences in the sample encode the same CDR3. CDR3 region: CASSGTGADSDYTF. The CDR3 bases that were read are TGTGCCAGCAGTGGGACAGGGGCGGACTCC. The genes are TRBV13-1 and TRBJ1-2, with 9 bases that match TRBD1. Sequencing ends 4 residues short of the CDR3 end; the germline J gene provides the rest. The ends lost 3 bases at V and 3 bases at J; junction bases unmatched: 3. This CDR3 region has 14 residues. Germline loops: CDR1 NSHNY, CDR2 SYGAGN.

In the case of this clone: Mouse gene names apply. Sequencing ends 4 residues short of the CDR3 end; the germline J gene provides the rest. The chain recombines TRBV13-1 with TRBJ2-2; D is perhaps TRBD1 (6 bases). V was shortened by 0 bases and J by 3 bases, with 12 bases between the two germline ends. Germline CDR1 reads NSHNY; CDR2 reads SYGAGN. The CDR3 is 16 amino acids. The CDR3 bases that were read are TGTGCCAGCAGTGATGCGGCAGGGGACGACACCGGG. Translation: CASSDAAGDDTG. The full CDR3 protein reads CASSDAAGDDTGQLYF.

Worth noting for this clone: Mouse gene names apply. The read finishes 4 residues shy of the CDR3 end, and the germline J gene is used to complete it. Different DNA sequences within this sample yield the same CDR3. The gene calls are TRBV19 and TRBJ1-2; a weak D match, TRBD1 (5 bases). In germline, CDR1 is FNHDT, CDR2 SITEND (reference sequence). Trimming took off 1 base at V and 0 bases at J, with 7 bases between the two ends. This CDR3 contains 14 residues. The CDR3 DNA, read in part, is TGTGCCAGCAGTATATGGGGGGCAAACTCC. As protein: CASSIWGANS. Given in full, the CDR3 is CASSIWGANSDYTF.

About this clone itself: Germline and genes: mouse. Read sequence stops 4 residues before the CDR3 end, and the germline J gene provides the missing end. The rearrangement uses TRBV19 and TRBJ2-3; TRBD1 aligns across 9 bases. Per the germline V gene, CDR1 is FNHDT and CDR2 is SITEND (reference sequence). CDR3 length equals 14 residues. CDR3 sequence: CASSPGTGIETLYF. The sequenced part of the CDR3 DNA is TGTGCCAGCAGTCCCGGGACAGGGATAGAA. The variable domain in full, with the rest retrieved from reference TRBV19 and TRBJ2-3, is GGIITQTPKFLIGQEGQKLTLKCQQNFNHDTMYWYRQDSGKGLRLIYYSITENDLQKGDLSEGYDASREKKSSFSLTVTSAQKNEMAVFLCASSPGTGIETLYFGSGTRLTVL.

This clone was detected a few times. Each gene name is a mouse one. The CDR3 region is CASSVDWGRNTGQLYF. The covered CDR3 bases are TGTGCCAGCAGTGTCGACTGGGGTCGAAACACCGGG. The chain combines TRBV13-1 with TRBJ2-2; 8 nucleotides align to TRBD2. The observed sequence ends 4 residues before the CDR3 terminus, with the missing tail filled in from the germline J gene. V dropped 3 bases and J dropped 1; count of bases not matched to a gene: 5. CDR1 and CDR2 (germline): NSHNY, SYGAGN. The CDR3 sequence is 16 residues long.

A few counts support this clone. Gene names refer to mouse genes. The read ends 4 residues before the CDR3 terminus; that terminus is restored from the germline J gene. The chain links TRBV19 to TRBJ2-3; TRBD1 agrees at 8 bases. Germline assignment: CDR1 FNHDT and CDR2 SITEND (reference sequence). The CDR3 extends over 15 amino acids. The J segment lost 1 base and the V segment lost 2 bases, leaving 3 bases of the junction unmatched. The CDR3 DNA, read in part, is TGTGCCAGCAGTATGCCACAGGGGGGTGCAGAA. It yields the protein CASSMPQGGAE. In full, the CDR3 reads CASSMPQGGAETLYF. Using reference TRBV19 and TRBJ2-3 for the parts outside the CDR3, the full variable domain is GGIITQTPKFLIGQEGQKLTLKCQQNFNHDTMYWYRQDSGKGLRLIYYSITENDLQKGDLSEGYDASREKKSSFSLTVTSAQKNEMAVFLCASSMPQGGAETLYFGSGTRLTVL.

The table lists this clone with a few counts. The gene names given are mouse names. Sequencing ends 4 residues short of the CDR3 end; the germline J gene provides the rest. J is TRBJ2-5 and V is TRBV1; D may be TRBD2 (7 bases). CDR1 is NSQYPW and CDR2 is LRSPGD in the germline V gene (reference sequence). V dropped 0 bases and J dropped 2 bases, with 9 bases sitting between them. The CDR3 loop spans 15 amino acids. The CDR3 sequence: CTCSADGGRQDTQYF. CDR3 bases read: TGCACCTGCAGTGCAGATGGGGGGCGCCAAGAC.

This clone was found many times. Gene names follow the mouse nomenclature. The missing CDR3 end, 4 residues past where the read stops, is filled in from the germline J gene. Other nucleotide sequences in the sample specify the same CDR3. This chain connects TRBV19 to TRBJ2-2, with 7 positions matching TRBD1. Germline V lookup: CDR1 FNHDT, CDR2 SITEND (reference sequence). The CDR3 consists of 13 residues. Germline trimming cut 5 bases from V and 2 bases from J; bases unmatched to any gene: 0. This CDR3 is CASRGQNTGQLYF. Incomplete CDR3 DNA: TGTGCCAGCAGGGGACAGAACACCGGG.

For this clone: Gene and germline names: mouse. The CDR3 end lies 4 residues beyond the end of the read and is filled in from the germline J gene. This chain uses TRBV31 with TRBJ1-1; 7 nucleotides match TRBD1. This CDR3 region has 13 residues. V gave up 1 base and J gave up 3 bases; unmatched junction bases: 2. CDR1 and CDR2 from the germline V gene are GKSSPN and SITVG. CDR3 residues: CAWSPDRDTEVFF. The DNA read from the CDR3 is TGTGCCTGGAGTCCCGACAGGGACACA.

This clone was counted a few times. Mouse gene names apply. The read falls 4 residues short of the CDR3 end, and the missing part is taken from the germline J gene. The gene calls are TRBV13-1 and TRBJ2-3, with D maybe TRBD1 (5 bases). Germline CDR1 is NSHNY and CDR2 is SYGAGN. V lost 5 bases, J lost 0 bases, and 10 bases lay in between. The CDR3 runs 14 residues. The covered CDR3 bases are TGTGCCAGCAGGCAGGGAACTAGTGCAGAA. Protein product: CASRQGTSAE. From start to end, the CDR3 is CASRQGTSAETLYF.

Turning to this clone: Gene and germline names: mouse. The DNA ends 4 residues before the CDR3 does, and the rest of the CDR3 is filled in from the germline J gene. The V and J genes are TRBV13-3 and TRBJ1-2; 10 bases fit TRBD1. Germline V gene sequence: CDR1 NNHDY, CDR2 SYVADS. The CDR3 length is 16 residues. V was pared by 0 bases and J by 0 bases, with 2 bases of the junction left unmatched. Incomplete CDR3 DNA: TGTGCCAGCAGTGATGTGACAGGGGGCTCAAACTCC. It specifies CASSDVTGGSNS. The entire CDR3 protein is CASSDVTGGSNSDYTF.

With respect to this clone: Gene names and germline match the mouse. The read comes to an end 4 residues before the CDR3 does, leaving the germline J gene to fill in the end. V usage is TRBV13-1 and J usage is TRBJ2-5; possibly TRBD2 for D (5 bases). Per germline, CDR1 NSHNY and CDR2 SYGAGN. The CDR3 runs 14 residues. V was clipped by 3 bases and J by 0 bases, with 8 bases between them. The CDR3 region is CASSAWVNQDTQYF. The covered CDR3 bases are TGTGCCAGCAGTGCCTGGGTTAACCAAGAC.

This clone has only a few counts. Each gene name is a mouse one. The read gets to within 4 residues of the CDR3 end, and the germline J gene fills in the rest. The same CDR3 also results from other DNA sequences found in this sample. The V gene is TRBV13-1, the J gene TRBJ2-5; possible D gene TRBD2, 5 bases. CDR3 size: 14 residues. Germline V gene data show CDR1 as NSHNY and CDR2 as SYGAGN. CDR3 DNA, as far as it was read: TGTGCCAGCAGTGATGCTTCTGGGAGAGAC. This encodes CASSDASGRD. The whole CDR3 sequence is CASSDASGRDTQYF.

Concerning this clone itself: Gene and germline names: mouse. The sequence runs out 4 residues before the end of the CDR3; the remainder is reconstructed from the germline J gene. Other DNA sequences in this specimen translate into the identical CDR3. The V call is TRBV13-1, the J call TRBJ2-5, with TRBD1 matching 8 bases. This CDR3 has 13 residues. V was pared by 5 bases and J by 2 bases, with 1 base of the junction left unmatched. Germline V gene sequence: CDR1 NSHNY, CDR2 SYGAGN. The chain's CDR3 is CASRGTGQDTQYF. The DNA read from the CDR3 is TGTGCCAGCAGAGGGACAGGCCAAGAC.

Details on this clone: The genes are named according to mouse. Sequencing ends 4 residues short of the CDR3 end; the germline J gene provides the rest. The J gene is TRBJ1-1, the V gene TRBV13-1; D might be TRBD1 (6 bases). Looked up from germline, CDR1 is NSHNY and CDR2 is SYGAGN. The CDR3 contains 16 residues. V lost 1 base, J lost 0 bases, and 13 bases lay in between. CDR3 DNA (partial): TGTGCCAGCAGTGATCCGACAGGATCTGCAAACACA. Protein product: CASSDPTGSANT. The CDR3 as a whole reads CASSDPTGSANTEVFF.

This clone was picked up a small number of times. Each gene name is a mouse one. The read ends 4 residues early relative to the CDR3; the germline J gene fills the gap. This chain joins TRBV19 and TRBJ2-7, with D maybe TRBD1 (6 bases). Germline CDR1 reads FNHDT; CDR2 reads SITEND (reference sequence). The CDR3 covers 12 residues. The sequenced part of the CDR3 DNA is TGTGCCAGCAGATCACAGGGTTAT. Translated, it gives CASRSQGY. The whole CDR3 protein is CASRSQGYEQYF.